This T cell receptor (beta chain) came from a study of technical replicates of blood from a handful of donors. Sequenced by immunoSEQ multiplex PCR; TCRdb stores in-frame clones only, minus some. The profile shows 100,000 or so clones, roughly 96% of them singletons. V lost 2 bases to trimming and J lost 5 bases; unmatched junction nucleotides: 12. The CDR3 is made up of 18 amino acids. Germline CDR1 and CDR2: SGHDN and FVKESK. The sequence came from a human donor in good health. Material: T cells isolated from PBMCs. This chain uses TRBV14 with TRBJ1-5; 10 nucleotides line up with TRBD1. CDR3 residues: CASSQKKRDRGQHQPQHF. CDR3 in DNA: TGTGCCAGCAGCCAAAAGAAACGCGACAGGGGGCAGCATCAGCCCCAGCATTTT.